Below, 5 T cell receptor beta chains from the same sample are listed, as sequenced in a study of a mutant IDH1 vaccine in newly diagnosed glioma. Time point reported: week 23, last vaccination. A single vaccine dose contained 300 ug of mutant IDH1 20-mer peptide, and topical imiquimod was used with it. Their cognate antigens are unknown. TCRdb's copy holds only in-frame clones and misses some; the assay was immunoSEQ multiplex PCR. The table includes 70,000 to 90,000 clones, about 82% detected once. The material sequenced was PBMCs, taken from a glioma patient whose treatment included an IDH1 peptide vaccine. These receptors were collected from a man aged 25 to 45 with glioma. Some clones in this sample may be carry-over from other donors' samples.

This chain uses TRBV11-1 with TRBJ2-5, with D perhaps being TRBD1 or TRBD2 (6 bases each). The length of the CDR3 is 17 residues. V lost 1 base and J 4 bases, leaving 19 bases between the germline ends. Germline CDR1 reads SGHAT; CDR2 reads FQDESV (reference sequence). The CDR3 region has the DNA TGTGCCAGCAGCTTAGAGTCGTACAGGGACTTTTTAGAGACCCAGTACTTC. Encoded protein: CASSLESYRDFLETQYF.

The chain uses TRBV7-2 and TRBJ2-1; 9 nucleotides match TRBD2. From germline, CDR1 is SGHTA and CDR2 FQGNSA. The CDR3 consists of 13 residues. J lost 5 bases, V lost 10 bases, and 6 bases had no gene match. CDR3 region: CATGLARHNEQFF. DNA of the CDR3: TGTGCCACAGGACTAGCGCGGCACAATGAGCAGTTCTTC.

The rearrangement joins TRBV30 to TRBJ1-2, with TRBD1 matching over 9 bases. The junction had 7 bases not matched to a gene; V was cut back by 0 bases and J by 8 bases. Germline V lookup: CDR1 GTSNPN, CDR2 SVGIG (reference sequence). This CDR3 comprises 14 residues. The DNA for the CDR3 is TGTGCCTGGAGTGTATTACAGGGGGCAGGAGGCTACACCTTC. Translation: CAWSVLQGAGGYTF.

The chain links TRBV5-5 to TRBJ2-2; no definite D call. V shed 1 base and J shed 6 bases, with 10 bases lying between them. The CDR3 is made up of 14 amino acids. Germline V CDR1 and CDR2: SGHKS, YYEKEE (reference sequence). The CDR3 protein is CASSLSALPGELFF. Here the CDR3 DNA reads TGTGCCAGCAGCTTGAGTGCTCTGCCCGGGGAGCTGTTTTTT.

The chain links TRBV28 to TRBJ1-3; D uncertain. The CDR3 is made up of 15 amino acids. From germline, CDR1 is MDHEN and CDR2 SYDVKM. The V end was cut by 7 bases, the J end by 0 bases, with 13 bases between. CDR3 residues: CASNSSRYSGNTIYF. The CDR3 nucleotides read TGTGCCAGCAACTCCAGTCGGTACTCTGGAAACACCATATATTTT.